The text below deals with one T cell receptor beta chain. Looked up from germline, CDR1 is MGHRA and CDR2 is YSYEKL. V lost 0 bases to trimming and J lost 4 bases, with 10 bases between them. This CDR3 has 15 amino acids. The sample comes from a study of technical replicates of blood from a handful of donors. Profiled with immunoSEQ multiplex PCR; TCRdb holds only in-frame clones, not every one. The sample has fewer than 75,000 clones; 88% are singletons. The chain uses TRBV4-1 and TRBJ2-1; tentative D call: TRBD1 (5 bases). This TCR was sampled from a human donor in good health. Some clones in this sample may be carry-over from other donors' samples. The sample comprised PBMCs. CDR3 coding DNA: TGCGCCAGCAGCCAAGATACGACAGTATACAATGAGCAGTTCTTC. Encoded protein: CASSQDTTVYNEQFF.